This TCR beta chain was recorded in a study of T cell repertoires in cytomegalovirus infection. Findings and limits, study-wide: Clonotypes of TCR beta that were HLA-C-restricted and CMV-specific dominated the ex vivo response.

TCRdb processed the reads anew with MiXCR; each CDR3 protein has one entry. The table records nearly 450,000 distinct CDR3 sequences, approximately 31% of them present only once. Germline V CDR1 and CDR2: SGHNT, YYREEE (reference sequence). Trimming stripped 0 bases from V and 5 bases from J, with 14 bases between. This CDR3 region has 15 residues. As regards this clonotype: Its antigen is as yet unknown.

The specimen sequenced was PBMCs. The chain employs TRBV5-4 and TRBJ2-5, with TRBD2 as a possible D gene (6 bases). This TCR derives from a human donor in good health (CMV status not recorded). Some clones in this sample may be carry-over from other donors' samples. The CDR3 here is CASSLAGGSGETQYF. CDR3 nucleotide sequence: TGTGCCAGCAGCTTGGCTGGGGGGTCAGGGGAGACCCAGTACTTC.